This T cell receptor (beta chain) comes out of a study of OX40 agonist ivuxolimab in advanced cancers. The count of this clone is one. Method: immunoSEQ multiplex PCR; TCRdb's copy keeps in-frame clones and lacks some. The table shows over 65,000 clones, with 85% to 90% occurring only once. The CDR3 totals 14 residues. V lost 2 bases to trimming and J lost 8 bases; unmatched junction nucleotides: 6. Looked up from germline, CDR1 is MNHEY and CDR2 is SMNVEV (reference sequence). This clonotype originated in an adult with an advanced solid tumor such as melanoma, head and neck, liver or kidney cancer. The rearrangement joins TRBV27 to TRBJ2-1; 7 positions agree with TRBD1. Sequenced material: CD4+ or CD8+ T cells sorted from blood, taken in a trial of the OX40 agonist ivuxolimab. The CDR3 spells CASSLDRVTHEQFF. In nucleotides, the CDR3 is TGTGCCAGCAGTTTAGACAGGGTCACCCATGAGCAGTTCTTC.